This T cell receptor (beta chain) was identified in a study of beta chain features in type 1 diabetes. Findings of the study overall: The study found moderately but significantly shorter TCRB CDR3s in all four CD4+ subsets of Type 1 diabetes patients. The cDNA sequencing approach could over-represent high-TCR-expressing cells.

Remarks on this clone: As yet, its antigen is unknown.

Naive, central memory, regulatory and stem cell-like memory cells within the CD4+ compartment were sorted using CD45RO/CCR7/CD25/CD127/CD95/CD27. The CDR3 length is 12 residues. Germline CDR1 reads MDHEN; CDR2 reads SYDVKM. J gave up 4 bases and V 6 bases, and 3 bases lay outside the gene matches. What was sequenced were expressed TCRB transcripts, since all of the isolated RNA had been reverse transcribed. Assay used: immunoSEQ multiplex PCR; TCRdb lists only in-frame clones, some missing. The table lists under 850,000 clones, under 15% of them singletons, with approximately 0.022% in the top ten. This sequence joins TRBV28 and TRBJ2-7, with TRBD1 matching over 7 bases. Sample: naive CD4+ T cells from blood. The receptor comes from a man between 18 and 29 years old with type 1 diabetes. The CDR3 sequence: CASRLGQYEQYF. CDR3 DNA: TGTGCCAGCAGATTGGGACAGTACGAGCAGTACTTC.